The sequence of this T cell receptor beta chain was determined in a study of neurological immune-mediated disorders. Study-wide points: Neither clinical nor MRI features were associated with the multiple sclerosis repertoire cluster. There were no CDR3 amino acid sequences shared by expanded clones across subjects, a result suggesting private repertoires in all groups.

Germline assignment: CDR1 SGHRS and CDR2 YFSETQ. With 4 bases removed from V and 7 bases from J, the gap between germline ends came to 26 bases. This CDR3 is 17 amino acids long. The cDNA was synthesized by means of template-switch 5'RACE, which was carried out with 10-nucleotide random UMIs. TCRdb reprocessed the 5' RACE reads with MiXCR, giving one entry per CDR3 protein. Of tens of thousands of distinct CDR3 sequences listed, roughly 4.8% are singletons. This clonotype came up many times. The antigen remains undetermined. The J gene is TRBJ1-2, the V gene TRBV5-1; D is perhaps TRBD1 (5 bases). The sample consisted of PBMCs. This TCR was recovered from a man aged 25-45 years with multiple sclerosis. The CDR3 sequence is CASSPRDGFFNGPGYTF. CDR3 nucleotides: TGCGCCAGCAGCCCCCGGGACGGATTCTTTAATGGGCCTGGCTACACCTTC.